A single sample is the source of the 8 T cell receptor beta chains below, sequenced in a study of control samples from healthy donors and cancer patients. The data were produced by immunoSEQ multiplex PCR, yet TCRdb's version contains in-frame clones alone and is incomplete. The data hold fewer than 200,000 clones, with roughly 95% observed a single time. The sequenced sample was blood. These TCRs come from a woman aged 60-75 years in good health.

The J gene is TRBJ2-1, the V gene TRBV24-1; TRBD1 matches at 7 bases. The CDR3 runs 13 residues. V trimming: 5 bases; J trimming: 9 bases; junction bases outside the gene matches: 6. The germline CDR1 and CDR2 sequences are KGHDR and SFDVKD. CDR3 coding DNA: TGTGCCACCAGTGGTTGGACAGGCGGTGAGCAGTTCTTC. Translated: CATSGWTGGEQFF.

This clone appeared a single time. The CDR3 sequence is CASSPTGAPLKFEAFF. In DNA form, the CDR3 reads TGCGCCAGCAGCCCGACAGGGGCGCCCCTTAAATTTGAAGCTTTCTTT. The chain has TRBV5-1 and TRBJ1-1, with 8 bases matching TRBD1. Germline trimming cut 4 bases from V and 7 bases from J; bases unmatched to any gene: 15. CDR3 size: 16 residues. Germline V gene data show CDR1 as SGHRS and CDR2 as YFSETQ.

V usage is TRBV10-3 and J usage is TRBJ2-1; D is perhaps TRBD1 or TRBD2 (5 bases each). Germline values: CDR1 ENHRY, CDR2 SYGVKD. The ends were cut back, 11 bases at V and 12 bases at J, with 11 bases in the middle. This CDR3 contains 9 residues. CDR3: CAGTGAQFF. Written as DNA, the CDR3 is TGTGCCGGGACCGGTGCGCAGTTCTTC.

This clone has more than one count but fewer than ten. This chain uses TRBV15 with TRBJ1-2; D unresolved. This CDR3 region has 14 residues. Germline lookup yields CDR1 LNHNV and CDR2 YYDKDF (reference sequence). Trimming left V 2 bases short and J 4 bases short, with 11 bases between. CDR3 sequence reads: CATSRSAYVYGYTF. CDR3 DNA sequence: TGTGCCACCAGCAGATCGGCTTACGTCTATGGCTACACCTTC.

The rearrangement links TRBV18 to TRBJ2-1; the match to TRBD1 covers 7 bases. J was trimmed by 8 bases and V by 3 bases; bases with no gene match: 7. The CDR3 has 14 residues. From germline, CDR1 is KGHSH and CDR2 LQKENI. CDR3 region: CASSPRQGIDEQFF. DNA of the CDR3: TGTGCCAGCTCACCGCGACAGGGTATCGATGAGCAGTTCTTC.

The rearrangement links TRBV7-8 to TRBJ1-1, with a weak D call TRBD1 (6 bases). V was trimmed by 3 bases and J by 0 bases, leaving 11 bases between them. The CDR3 sequence is 15 residues long. Germline lookup yields CDR1 SGHVS and CDR2 FQNEAQ. In DNA, the CDR3 is TGTGCCAGCAGCTTTACAGGGTTGATGAACACTGAAGCTTTCTTT. It translates to CASSFTGLMNTEAFF.

The chain employs TRBV5-1 and TRBJ1-4, with TRBD1 identical over 11 bases. Trimming cost V 4 bases and J 6 bases; bases outside gene matches: 5. The CDR3 loop spans 15 amino acids. Looked up from germline, CDR1 is SGHRS and CDR2 is YFSETQ. The CDR3 nucleotides are TGCGCCAGCAGCGGAGGGACAGGGGGTTATGAAAAACTGTTTTTT. Translating gives CASSGGTGGYEKLFF.

Only one count was recorded for this clone. Here the CDR3 reads CASSQDLWGLKNIQYF. The CDR3 DNA follows: TGCGCCAGCAGCCAAGATCTGTGGGGGCTTAAAAACATTCAGTACTTC. The V and J genes are TRBV4-3 and TRBJ2-4; D is possibly TRBD1 (6 bases). CDR3 length: 16 amino acids. Trimming stripped 0 bases from V and 4 bases from J, with 13 bases between. CDR1 is LGHNA and CDR2 is YSLEER in the germline V gene.